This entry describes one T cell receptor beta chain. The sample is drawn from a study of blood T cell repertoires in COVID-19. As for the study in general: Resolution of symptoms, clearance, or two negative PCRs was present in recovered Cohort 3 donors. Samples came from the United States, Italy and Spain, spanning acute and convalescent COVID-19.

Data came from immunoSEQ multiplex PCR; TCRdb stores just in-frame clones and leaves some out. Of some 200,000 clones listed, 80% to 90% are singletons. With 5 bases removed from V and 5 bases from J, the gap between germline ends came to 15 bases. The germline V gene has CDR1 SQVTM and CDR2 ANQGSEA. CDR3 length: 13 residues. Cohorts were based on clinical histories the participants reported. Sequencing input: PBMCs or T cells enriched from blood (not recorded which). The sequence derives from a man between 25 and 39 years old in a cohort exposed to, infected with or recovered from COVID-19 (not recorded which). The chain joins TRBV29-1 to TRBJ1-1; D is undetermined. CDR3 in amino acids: CSVRSPGLTEAFF. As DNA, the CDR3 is TGCAGCGTTCGAAGTCCGGGGTTGACTGAAGCTTTCTTT.